The text below deals with one TCR beta chain. Since the CDR3 does not end with the conserved phenylalanine or tryptophan, this likely comes from a read error. The data belong to a study of identical twins. The CDR3 has 16 residues. V shed 3 bases, J shed 4 bases, and the junction held 6 bases outside the gene matches. Germline V gene data show CDR1 as MGHRA and CDR2 as YSYEKL. TCRdb reprocessed the 5' RACE reads via MiXCR and lists one record per CDR3 protein. The repertoire consists of about 700,000 distinct CDR3 sequences, with around 8.6% occurring once and the leading ten covering 0.98%. These same data were also listed under a study on yellow fever vaccine responses in identical twins.

Sequenced sample: PBMCs. The receptor was derived from a woman aged 18-29 years in good health. The chain couples TRBV4-1 to TRBJ2-1, with 10 nucleotides matching TRBD2. The CDR3 DNA reads as TGCGCCAGCAGCCAGATGGGACTAGCGAGTTACAATGAGCAGTTCTTA. Amino acids: CASSQMGLASYNEQFL.